These T cell receptor beta chains were read from a single sample in a study of CD8 T cells in Susac syndrome. MiXCR, applied by TCRdb to the immunoSEQ multiplex PCR reads, yields one record per CDR3 protein. The sample carries 180,000 or so distinct CDR3 sequences, approximately 94% recorded once. Source material: CD4+ T cells from PBMCs. These receptors came from a human donor in good health. CDR3s include the opening cysteine and the closing phenylalanine or tryptophan. Each record gives: CDR3 protein, CDR3 DNA, J gene, V gene, CDR3 length, D gene, clone size. A D gene is named only where the DNA matches it firmly. The size field is filled for only some rows; it gives once, few, many or a size class.

CDR3: CSVGQGPDTQYF
DNA: TGCAGCGTTGGACAGGGCCCAGATACGCAGTATTTT
J: TRBJ2-3
V: TRBV29-1
length: 12
D: TRBD1
size: .

CDR3: CSAEVSGTSGYNEQFF
DNA: TGCAGTGCCGAGGTATCCGGGACTAGCGGGTACAATGAGCAGTTCTTC
J: TRBJ2-1
V: TRBV20-1
length: 16
D: TRBD2
size: .

CDR3: CASSLGPDTQYF
DNA: TGTGCCAGCAGCTTAGGGCCAGATACGCAGTATTTT
J: TRBJ2-3
V: TRBV7-6
length: 12
D: .
size: few

CDR3: CASSQGGQRPGYTF
DNA: TGTGCCAGCAGCCAAGGAGGTCAGCGTCCGGGCTACACCTTC
J: TRBJ1-2
V: TRBV3-1
length: 14
D: .
size: .

CDR3: CASSLGTGAYGYTF
DNA: TGTGCCAGCAGCTTAGGGACAGGGGCCTATGGCTACACCTTC
J: TRBJ1-2
V: TRBV7-2
length: 14
D: TRBD1
size: .

CDR3: CASGGGGGTQYF
DNA: TGTGCCAGTGGGGGGGGCGGAGGTACGCAGTATTTT
J: TRBJ2-3
V: TRBV7-2
length: 12
D: .
size: .

CDR3: CASSFTGLNTEAFF
DNA: TGTGCCAGCAGTTTTACCGGGTTAAACACTGAAGCTTTCTTT
J: TRBJ1-1
V: TRBV12-3/TRBV12-4
length: 14
D: .
size: .

CDR3: CASSYSDTQYF
DNA: TGTGCCAGCAGTTACTCTGATACGCAGTATTTT
J: TRBJ2-3
V: TRBV7-9
length: 11
D: .
size: .

CDR3: CSALDRIHEQYF
DNA: TGCAGTGCCCTGGACAGGATCCACGAGCAGTACTTC
J: TRBJ2-7
V: TRBV20-1
length: 12
D: TRBD1
size: .

CDR3: CASTMEGYYNEQFF
DNA: TGTGCCAGCACCATGGAGGGTTACTACAATGAGCAGTTCTTC
J: TRBJ2-1
V: TRBV6-2/TRBV6-3
length: 14
D: .
size: .

CDR3: CASSPPSGTEAFF
DNA: TGTGCCAGCAGTCCCCCCAGTGGGACTGAAGCTTTCTTT
J: TRBJ1-1
V: TRBV12-3/TRBV12-4
length: 13
D: .
size: .

CDR3: CSVGQTYNEQFF
DNA: TGCAGCGTTGGGCAGACTTACAATGAGCAGTTCTTC
J: TRBJ2-1
V: TRBV29-1
length: 12
D: .
size: .

CDR3: CSVAGDPNQPQHF
DNA: TGCAGCGTCGCAGGGGACCCGAATCAGCCCCAGCATTTT
J: TRBJ1-5
V: TRBV29-1
length: 13
D: .
size: .

CDR3: CASSPPRLAGSNEQFF
DNA: TGTGCCAGCAGTCCGCCCCGACTAGCGGGAAGCAATGAGCAGTTCTTC
J: TRBJ2-1
V: TRBV28
length: 16
D: TRBD2
size: .

CDR3: CATSEWDRNNEQFF
DNA: TGTGCCACCAGTGAATGGGACAGAAACAATGAGCAGTTCTTC
J: TRBJ2-1
V: TRBV24-1
length: 14
D: TRBD1
size: .

CDR3: CASSADRGKGEAFF
DNA: TGTGCCAGCAGCGCCGACAGGGGAAAGGGTGAAGCTTTCTTT
J: TRBJ1-1
V: TRBV5-6
length: 14
D: TRBD1
size: .

CDR3: CASSHLGGAKNIQYF
DNA: TGTGCCAGCAGCCATCTGGGGGGTGCCAAAAACATTCAGTACTTC
J: TRBJ2-4
V: TRBV3-1
length: 15
D: .
size: .

CDR3: CAWSVYSGELFF
DNA: TGTGCCTGGAGTGTTTATTCCGGGGAGCTGTTTTTT
J: TRBJ2-2
V: TRBV30
length: 12
D: .
size: .

CDR3: CASSYSGTSRYEQFF
DNA: TGTGCCAGCAGTTACTCGGGGACTAGCCGATATGAGCAGTTCTTC
J: TRBJ2-1
V: TRBV6-6
length: 15
D: TRBD2
size: .

CDR3: CASSYGLRETQYF
DNA: TGTGCCAGCAGTTACGGCCTTAGAGAGACCCAGTACTTC
J: TRBJ2-5
V: TRBV6-5
length: 13
D: .
size: .

CDR3: CASSGRASPDTQYF
DNA: TGTGCCAGCAGCGGCAGAGCCTCTCCAGATACGCAGTATTTT
J: TRBJ2-3
V: TRBV11-1
length: 14
D: .
size: .

CDR3: CSVEQGRGQYF
DNA: TGCAGCGTAGAACAGGGGAGGGGGCAGTATTTT
J: TRBJ2-3
V: TRBV29-1
length: 11
D: .
size: .

CDR3: CASSSLTVLFEQYF
DNA: TGTGCCAGCAGTTCCCTAACAGTCCTCTTCGAGCAGTACTTC
J: TRBJ2-7
V: TRBV28
length: 14
D: .
size: .

CDR3: CSARDLSGEANIQYF
DNA: TGCAGTGCTAGAGACCTGTCGGGGGAGGCGAACATTCAGTACTTC
J: TRBJ2-4
V: TRBV20-1
length: 15
D: .
size: .

CDR3: CSVPERGDEAFF
DNA: TGCAGCGTTCCGGAGAGGGGTGATGAAGCTTTCTTT
J: TRBJ1-1
V: TRBV29-1
length: 12
D: .
size: .

CDR3: CASSIPRGPDTQYF
DNA: TGTGCCAGTAGTATCCCCAGGGGGCCAGATACGCAGTATTTT
J: TRBJ2-3
V: TRBV19
length: 14
D: TRBD1
size: .

CDR3: CASSHKNTGELFF
DNA: TGTGCCAGCAGCCACAAGAACACCGGGGAGCTGTTTTTT
J: TRBJ2-2
V: TRBV14
length: 13
D: .
size: .

CDR3: CASKSTGTTEAFF
DNA: TGTGCCAGTAAGTCGACAGGGACCACTGAAGCTTTCTTT
J: TRBJ1-1
V: TRBV19
length: 13
D: TRBD1
size: .

CDR3: CASSQVRPGGELFF
DNA: TGCGCCAGCAGCCAAGTCCGGCCCGGAGGGGAGCTGTTTTTT
J: TRBJ2-2
V: TRBV4-3
length: 14
D: .
size: .

CDR3: CASRIGRETQYF
DNA: TGCGCCAGCAGGATAGGGAGAGAGACCCAGTACTTC
J: TRBJ2-5
V: TRBV5-1
length: 12
D: .
size: once

CDR3: CASSLSSGSYEQYF
DNA: TGTGCCAGCTCATTATCCAGCGGTTCATACGAGCAGTACTTC
J: TRBJ2-7
V: TRBV18
length: 14
D: .
size: .

CDR3: CSAGRDRGSTSNTEAFF
DNA: TGCAGTGCTGGACGGGACAGGGGCTCCACATCGAACACTGAAGCTTTCTTT
J: TRBJ1-1
V: TRBV20-1
length: 17
D: TRBD1
size: .

CDR3: CASSPPLGQGSNTEAFF
DNA: TGTGCCAGCTCACCACCCCTAGGGCAGGGGTCGAACACTGAAGCTTTCTTT
J: TRBJ1-1
V: TRBV18
length: 17
D: .
size: .

CDR3: CSARTFKGGGTDTQYF
DNA: TGCAGTGCGCGCACCTTCAAGGGGGGGGGCACAGATACGCAGTATTTT
J: TRBJ2-3
V: TRBV20-1
length: 16
D: .
size: .

CDR3: CASSSGRVDSTDTQYF
DNA: TGTGCCAGCAGCTCCGGGAGGGTAGATAGCACAGATACGCAGTATTTT
J: TRBJ2-3
V: TRBV7-8
length: 16
D: TRBD2
size: .

CDR3: CASGSIGTGELFF
DNA: TGTGCCAGCGGGTCCATAGGAACCGGGGAGCTGTTTTTT
J: TRBJ2-2
V: TRBV6-6
length: 13
D: .
size: once

CDR3: CASSRLAGVPNEQFF
DNA: TGTGCCAGTAGTAGACTAGCGGGAGTCCCCAATGAGCAGTTCTTC
J: TRBJ2-1
V: TRBV19
length: 15
D: TRBD2
size: .

CDR3: CSARTALTGGYTF
DNA: TGCAGTGCTAGGACGGCTTTGACGGGTGGCTACACCTTC
J: TRBJ1-2
V: TRBV20-1
length: 13
D: .
size: .

CDR3: CASLEGGSYNEQFF
DNA: TGTGCCAGCCTCGAAGGGGGCTCCTACAATGAGCAGTTCTTC
J: TRBJ2-1
V: TRBV2
length: 14
D: .
size: .

CDR3: CSAARTRTAGELFF
DNA: TGCAGCGCGGCTCGGACTAGAACGGCCGGGGAGCTGTTTTTT
J: TRBJ2-2
V: TRBV29-1
length: 14
D: TRBD2
size: .

CDR3: CASSELRRTEAFF
DNA: TGTGCCAGCAGTGAACTCCGTCGCACTGAAGCTTTCTTT
J: TRBJ1-1
V: TRBV25-1
length: 13
D: .
size: .

CDR3: CASSQETLSQYF
DNA: TGTGCCAGCAGCCAAGAAACCTTGTCGCAGTATTTT
J: TRBJ2-3
V: TRBV3-1
length: 12
D: .
size: .

CDR3: CATSRAYPAGVGETQYF
DNA: TGTGCCACCAGCAGAGCGTATCCGGCGGGAGTAGGAGAGACCCAGTACTTC
J: TRBJ2-5
V: TRBV15
length: 17
D: TRBD2
size: .

CDR3: CASSPRSGRAKETQYF
DNA: TGTGCCAGCAGCCCTCGAAGCGGGAGGGCGAAAGAGACCCAGTACTTC
J: TRBJ2-5
V: TRBV7-2
length: 16
D: TRBD2
size: .

CDR3: CASSDRGQGAKEQYF
DNA: TGTGCCAGCAGCGACCGCGGACAGGGGGCGAAAGAGCAGTACTTC
J: TRBJ2-7
V: TRBV7-2
length: 15
D: TRBD1
size: .

CDR3: CSVEESGANVLTF
DNA: TGCAGCGTTGAAGAATCTGGGGCCAACGTCCTGACTTTC
J: TRBJ2-6
V: TRBV29-1
length: 13
D: .
size: .

CDR3: CATSDPTLAGVFDEQFF
DNA: TGTGCCACCAGTGACCCCACACTAGCGGGAGTCTTCGATGAGCAGTTCTTC
J: TRBJ2-1
V: TRBV24-1
length: 17
D: TRBD2
size: .

CDR3: CASSGRRERDTQYF
DNA: TGTGCCAGCAGTGGACGGCGGGAGCGAGATACGCAGTATTTT
J: TRBJ2-3
V: TRBV25-1
length: 14
D: TRBD2
size: .

CDR3: CSARVRTNTGELFF
DNA: TGCAGTGCTAGAGTCCGGACGAACACCGGGGAGCTGTTTTTT
J: TRBJ2-2
V: TRBV20-1
length: 14
D: .
size: .

CDR3: CSASTAHATNEKLFF
DNA: TGCAGTGCTAGCACAGCTCATGCAACTAATGAAAAACTGTTTTTT
J: TRBJ1-4
V: TRBV20-1
length: 15
D: .
size: .

CDR3: CAWGQSSYEQYF
DNA: TGTGCCTGGGGACAGAGCTCCTACGAGCAGTACTTC
J: TRBJ2-7
V: TRBV30
length: 12
D: .
size: .

CDR3: CASSQEMRDIQYF
DNA: TGTGCCAGCAGCCAAGAGATGCGGGACATTCAGTACTTC
J: TRBJ2-4
V: TRBV3-1
length: 13
D: .
size: .

CDR3: CSARVPRAAEAFF
DNA: TGCAGTGCTAGAGTACCGAGGGCGGCTGAAGCTTTCTTT
J: TRBJ1-1
V: TRBV20-1
length: 13
D: .
size: once

CDR3: CASSQDLNTEAFF
DNA: TGCGCCAGCAGCCAAGATTTGAACACTGAAGCTTTCTTT
J: TRBJ1-1
V: TRBV4-3
length: 13
D: .
size: .

CDR3: CASRDRDGFYEQYF
DNA: TGTGCCAGCAGAGACCGGGACGGATTCTACGAGCAGTACTTC
J: TRBJ2-7
V: TRBV6-5
length: 14
D: .
size: .